A single sample is the source of the 27 T cell receptor beta chains below, sequenced in a study of cytomegalovirus exposure and HLA in healthy donors (dated by TCRdb to the late 2010s). Library preparation used the immunoSEQ multiplex PCR assay. For the multiplex PCR, a mixture combining 60 forward primers for TCR Vbeta segments and 13 reverse primers for TCR Jbeta segments was used. TCRdb mirrors the immuneACCESS table, restricted to in-frame sequences. Some clones are absent from its copies; in checked studies, under half trace to an unresolved V gene, and the reason for the others is unknown. The sample profile shows some 170,000 clones; around 79% of them were found once. The top ten clones comprise about 2.2% of the sample. Sequenced material: PBMCs. These receptor sequences come from a man between 40 and 49 years old in good health and CMV-seronegative.

The J gene is TRBJ2-5, the V gene TRBV5-1, with 10 bases fitting TRBD2. The DNA matches TRBJ2-7 better at its end, which makes the J call doubtful. The CDR3 is 13 amino acids. Per the germline V gene, CDR1 is SGHRS and CDR2 is YFSETQ. The CDR3 reads CASSLGLAGEQYF. CDR3 DNA: TGCGCCAGCAGCTTGGGACTAGCGGGCGAGCAGTACTTC.

The chain couples TRBV4-1 to TRBJ1-6, with 7 bases fitting TRBD1. The CDR3 is made up of 16 amino acids. The germline V gene encodes CDR1 MGHRA and CDR2 YSYEKL. The V and J ends lost 0 bases and 9 bases, in that order; junction bases with no gene match: 8. DNA of the CDR3: TGCGCCAGCAGCCAAGAAGCGCAGGGGGTTTTTTCACCCCTCCACTTT. This sequence encodes CASSQEAQGVFSPLHF.

This chain uses TRBV7-2 with TRBJ2-3; no firm D call. Trimming removed 5 bases at V and 3 bases at J, with 6 bases between. This CDR3 is 12 amino acids long. Germline assignment: CDR1 SGHTA and CDR2 FQGNSA. CDR3 sequence: CASSPRTDTQYF. As DNA, the CDR3 is TGTGCCAGCAGCCCTCGGACAGATACGCAGTATTTT.

This chain joins TRBV29-1 and TRBJ2-1; 8 bases line up with TRBD2. The J segment lost 8 bases and the V segment lost 6 bases, leaving 6 bases of the junction unmatched. The CDR3 totals 12 residues. Per germline, CDR1 SQVTM and CDR2 ANQGSEA. The CDR3 is CSVGLGFDEQFF. CDR3 nucleotide sequence: TGCAGCGTGGGACTAGGGTTTGATGAGCAGTTCTTC.

The chain uses TRBV6-4 and TRBJ2-1; D possibly corresponds to TRBD1 (5 bases). The length of the CDR3 is 13 residues. V dropped 0 bases and J dropped 10 bases, with 10 bases sitting between them. Germline CDR1 MRHNA, CDR2 SNTAGT. DNA of the CDR3: TGTGCCAGCAGTGACTCGGGGCCCGGAGAGCAGTTCTTC. This encodes CASSDSGPGEQFF.

The chain has TRBV5-6 and TRBJ2-7, with 7 bases lining up with TRBD2. The CDR3 is made up of 15 amino acids. Germline V gives CDR1 SGHDT, CDR2 YYEEEE. Losses at the gene ends were 0 bases for V and 4 bases for J; bases not matched to a gene: 7. The CDR3 sequence: CASSLGAGEGYEQYF. The CDR3 DNA is TGTGCCAGCAGCTTGGGTGCGGGAGAGGGGTACGAGCAGTACTTC.

This chain uses TRBV11-2 with TRBJ1-1; 7 bases fit TRBD1. This CDR3 is built from 19 residues. V dropped 2 bases and J dropped 0; count of bases not matched to a gene: 15. Germline CDR1 is SGHAT and CDR2 is FQNNGV. The CDR3 sequence: CASSLTLPGQYPMNTEAFF. DNA of the CDR3: TGTGCCAGCAGCTTAACCCTTCCGGGACAGTACCCTATGAACACTGAAGCTTTCTTT.

V is TRBV19 and J is TRBJ2-7, with a tentative D call TRBD2 (5 bases). Trimming took 0 bases from V and 7 from J, leaving 13 bases between them. The V gene's germline CDR1 is LNHDA and CDR2 SQIVND (reference sequence). The CDR3 spans 14 residues. The CDR3 protein is CASSIDAGLGEQYF. DNA for the CDR3: TGTGCCAGTAGTATAGACGCGGGTTTGGGGGAGCAGTACTTC.

CDR3 sequence reads: CASRTRAGGPLPSSYNEQFF. The DNA of the CDR3 is TGTGCCAGCAGAACTCGGGCGGGAGGGCCTCTACCCAGCTCCTACAATGAGCAGTTCTTC. This chain joins TRBV21-1 and TRBJ2-1; the table's D gene call, TRBD2, was not cross checked with the DNA. TRBV21-1 is designated a pseudogene. This CDR3 has 20 amino acids.

CDR3 protein: CASRPMALAGSEQYF. CDR3 nucleotides: TGTGCCAGTAGACCCATGGCGCTAGCCGGGTCCGAGCAGTACTTC. This sequence joins TRBV19 and TRBJ2-7; D may be TRBD2 (5 bases). The CDR3 contains 15 residues. Germline CDR1 reads LNHDA; CDR2 reads SQIVND (reference sequence). V was cut by 6 bases and J by 6 bases, with 21 bases left in between.

The rearrangement joins TRBV28 to TRBJ1-4; perhaps TRBD1 as D (5 bases). The ends were cut back, 2 bases at V and 8 bases at J, with 18 bases in the middle. From germline, CDR1 is MDHEN and CDR2 SYDVKM. The CDR3 is made up of 16 amino acids. In nucleotides, the CDR3 is TGTGCCAGCAGTTTACGGTTGGGGGGAGTAGGCGAAAAACTGTTTTTT. It codes for CASSLRLGGVGEKLFF.

This clone was counted a single time. The gene calls are TRBV11-2 and TRBJ2-1; D remains ambiguous. Trimming left V 1 base short and J 7 bases short, with 8 bases between. The CDR3 runs 13 residues. CDR1 SGHAT and CDR2 FQNNGV come from the germline V gene. The CDR3 loop reads CASSLALGNEQFF. The DNA for the CDR3 is TGTGCCAGCAGCTTAGCTCTCGGGAATGAGCAGTTCTTC.

The chain joins TRBV30 to TRBJ1-3; 8 bases fit TRBD1. V gave up 0 bases and J gave up 0 bases; unmatched junction bases: 7. The germline CDR1 and CDR2 sequences are GTSNPN and SVGIG (reference sequence). CDR3 length: 17 amino acids. The DNA for the CDR3 is TGTGCCTGGAGTGTATCCCGGACAGGGCTCTCTGGAAACACCATATATTTT. It codes for CAWSVSRTGLSGNTIYF.

The CDR3 is CASSLGVGGPGSYEQYF. DNA of the CDR3: TGCGCCAGCAGCCTGGGGGTCGGCGGGCCGGGGTCCTACGAGCAGTACTTC. The chain couples TRBV5-1 to TRBJ2-7; D could derive from TRBD1 or TRBD2 (5 bases each). The CDR3 length is 17 residues. With 4 bases removed from V and 1 base from J, the gap between germline ends came to 21 bases. Germline lookup yields CDR1 SGHRS and CDR2 YFSETQ.

The CDR3 reads CASSSRTGIEAQYF. The CDR3, as DNA: TGTGCCAGCAGCTCCCGGACAGGGATTGAGGCCCAGTACTTC. V and J are TRBV7-2 and TRBJ2-5, with 8 positions matching TRBD1. J was trimmed by 9 bases and V by 4 bases; bases with no gene match: 10. The V gene's germline CDR1 is SGHTA and CDR2 FQGNSA. This CDR3 has 14 residues.

The chain combines TRBV6-5 with TRBJ2-7; D is unclear. V lost 2 bases and J 2 bases, leaving 7 bases between the germline ends. The CDR3 is made up of 13 amino acids. CDR1 and CDR2 (germline): MNHEY, SVGAGI. The CDR3 DNA reads TGTGCCAGCAGTTACGCAGTCGCCTACGAGCAGTACTTC. Translating gives CASSYAVAYEQYF.

The V and J genes are TRBV9 and TRBJ2-1; 9 nucleotides align to TRBD2. The trim removed 1 base at V and 4 bases at J, leaving 9 bases unmatched. The length of the CDR3 is 17 residues. CDR1 SGDLS and CDR2 YYNGEE come from the germline V gene. CDR3 nucleotides: TGTGCCAGCAGCGTATCATCGAGCGGGAGGTCGTACAATGAGCAGTTCTTC. It yields the protein CASSVSSSGRSYNEQFF.

CDR3 loop: CASSAGINQPQHF. CDR3 nucleotides: TGTGCCAGCAGCGCGGGGATCAATCAGCCCCAGCATTTT. The J gene is TRBJ1-5, the V gene TRBV9, with D uncertain. Germline CDR1 and CDR2: SGDLS and YYNGEE. The CDR3 length is 13 residues. Trimming left V 3 bases short and J 3 bases short, with 7 bases between.

The V gene is TRBV6-5, the J gene TRBJ2-7; TRBD2 matches at 7 bases. Germline lookup yields CDR1 MNHEY and CDR2 SVGAGI. After removal of 0 bases from V and 3 bases from J, the junction contained 5 bases not matched to a gene. This CDR3 contains 15 residues. The CDR3 DNA reads TGTGCCAGCAGTTACTCCCAGGGAGGGGACTACGAGCAGTACTTC. Encoded protein: CASSYSQGGDYEQYF.

This clone has only a few counts. This sequence joins TRBV5-1 and TRBJ2-7; a possible D gene is TRBD2 (6 bases). CDR1 and CDR2 from the germline V gene are SGHRS and YFSETQ. The CDR3 is made up of 15 amino acids. Between the trimmed V and J ends, which lost 5 bases and 5 bases, there was a span of 20 bases. This CDR3 is CASSLSGPSLNEQYF. The CDR3 bases are TGCGCCAGCAGTCTGAGCGGGCCCAGTCTCAACGAGCAGTACTTC.

The chain uses TRBV7-8 and TRBJ1-4; D not resolved. CDR1 SGHVS and CDR2 FQNEAQ come from the germline V gene. Trimming cost V 1 base and J 8 bases, with 5 bases left between them. This CDR3 is built from 12 residues. CDR3 DNA: TGTGCCAGCAGCTTAGACGGGGAAAAACTGTTTTTT. Encoded protein: CASSLDGEKLFF.

This chain uses TRBV6-4 with TRBJ2-1, with D unclear. V was cut by 2 bases and J by 5 bases, with 13 bases left in between. The CDR3 loop spans 15 amino acids. Germline-derived CDR1 and CDR2 are MRHNA and SNTAGT. The CDR3 loop reads CASSDMHRVDNEQFF. The CDR3 DNA follows: TGTGCCAGCAGTGACATGCACCGAGTCGACAATGAGCAGTTCTTC.

Written as DNA, the CDR3 is TGCGCCAGCAGCCAAGATAGCGGGGAGGGGCGAAGGGGCACAGATACGCAGTATTTT. Translated: CASSQDSGEGRRGTDTQYF. The chain recombines TRBV4-3 with TRBJ2-3; 8 bases fit TRBD2. CDR1 is LGHNA and CDR2 is YSLEER in the germline V gene. The CDR3 runs to 19 residues. Trimming at V came to 0 bases and at J to 1 base, leaving 12 bases not matched to a gene.

This clone turned up a few times. The V and J genes are TRBV27 and TRBJ1-4; perhaps TRBD1 as D (6 bases). From germline, CDR1 is MNHEY and CDR2 SMNVEV (reference sequence). Trimming pared 8 bases from V and 12 bases from J, leaving 16 bases between. This CDR3 is 12 amino acids long. The CDR3, as DNA: TGTGCCAGCGGATGGAGAGGGGGGGAACTGTTTTTT. This encodes CASGWRGGELFF.

The sample holds a few counts of this clone. The chain couples TRBV11-3 to TRBJ2-3; TRBD2 matches at 9 bases. Germline V lookup: CDR1 SGHNT, CDR2 YENEEA. Unmatched junction bases numbered 7, after V lost 5 bases and J lost 1 base. The CDR3 sequence is 16 residues long. The CDR3 here is CASSRSTSGRTDTQYF. Here the CDR3 DNA reads TGTGCCAGCAGCCGCTCGACTAGCGGTCGCACAGATACGCAGTATTTT.

This chain connects TRBV11-2 to TRBJ2-7; TRBD1 matches at 9 bases. V gave up 7 bases and J gave up 5 bases; unmatched junction bases: 6. The CDR3 spans 13 residues. In germline, CDR1 is SGHAT, CDR2 FQNNGV. The CDR3 spells CASNGDRDDEQYF. As DNA, the CDR3 is TGTGCCAGCAACGGGGACAGGGATGACGAGCAGTACTTC.

This clone was seen a handful of times. CDR3 residues: CASSDIATNEKLFF. CDR3 coding DNA: TGTGCCAGCAGTGATATAGCAACTAATGAAAAACTGTTTTTT. The rearrangement links TRBV25-1 to TRBJ1-4; no reliable D call. Germline-derived CDR1 and CDR2 are MGHDK and SYGVNS. The CDR3 contains 14 residues. V lost 3 bases and J 0 bases, leaving 5 bases between the germline ends.